This TCR beta chain was identified in a study of T cell responses to AZD1222 COVID-19 vaccine. The V gene end was trimmed by 0 bases and the J gene end by 0 bases; junction bases not matched to a gene: 10. Germline V gene data show CDR1 as SGDLS and CDR2 as YYNGEE. The CDR3 consists of 19 residues. Assay used: immunoSEQ multiplex PCR; TCRdb lists only in-frame clones, some missing. The table lists 100,000 to 150,000 clones, approximately 90% of them singletons. Worth noting for this clone: Its matching antigen is unknown.

General study points: No repertoire was sampled before or during the peak T cell response, only after it. Spike regions recognized by vaccine-associated CD4 TCRs spanned the protein, led by 160-218 and 743-854.

J is TRBJ2-1 and V is TRBV9; 9 positions match TRBD1. The TCR was taken from an adult who received the AZD1222 COVID-19 vaccine. Sequenced here: peripheral blood, sampled 28 days after the second AZD1222 dose. The CDR3 nucleotides are TGTGCCAGCAGCGTAGGCCCGGACAGGGGACTAACCTCCTACAATGAGCAGTTCTTC. This gives the protein CASSVGPDRGLTSYNEQFF.